This T cell receptor beta chain was sequenced in a study of control samples from healthy donors and cancer patients. TCRdb's copy holds only in-frame clones and misses some; the assay was immunoSEQ multiplex PCR. The sample consists of a few hundred thousand clones, about 93% of them appearing once. Trimming removed 3 bases at V and 4 bases at J, with 10 bases between. Germline V lookup: CDR1 MNHEY, CDR2 SMNVEV (reference sequence). CDR3 length equals 14 residues. The V and J genes are TRBV27 and TRBJ1-3; no firm D call. The receptor comes from a man between 40 and 49 years old with head and neck cancer. Sequenced: PBMCs. The CDR3 DNA sequence: TGTGCCAGCAGTTTTCGGGCAAAAGGAAACACCATATATTTT. Encoded protein: CASSFRAKGNTIYF.